This T cell receptor (beta chain) was captured in a study of blood T cell repertoires in COVID-19. The wider study: Acute and convalescent COVID-19 specimens originated in the United States, Italy and Spain. PBMCs, B-cell-depleted T cells, or T cells provided the cDNA or gDNA that made up the material.

Some clones are missing from TCRdb's copy, which holds only in-frame ones; the method was immunoSEQ multiplex PCR. The repertoire consists of about 440,000 clones, with roughly nine tenths occurring once and the leading ten covering under 2.5%. The V gene lost 1 base and the J gene lost 5 bases, with 8 bases spanning the gap. Per the germline V gene, CDR1 is SGHTA and CDR2 is FQGNSA. This CDR3 has 13 residues. Recruits, aged about 18 to 95 years, lived in under 25 US areas. In the case of this clone: This CDR3 is also generated by other DNA sequences in the sample.

The chain uses TRBV7-2 and TRBJ2-5, with D tentatively TRBD2 (5 bases). The sample taken for sequencing was PBMCs or T cells enriched from blood (not recorded which). This sequence originates from a woman between 18 and 29 years old with acute COVID-19. The CDR3 DNA sequence: TGTGCCAGCAGCTTAGACAGAGGGGAGACCCAGTACTTC. Protein product: CASSLDRGETQYF.